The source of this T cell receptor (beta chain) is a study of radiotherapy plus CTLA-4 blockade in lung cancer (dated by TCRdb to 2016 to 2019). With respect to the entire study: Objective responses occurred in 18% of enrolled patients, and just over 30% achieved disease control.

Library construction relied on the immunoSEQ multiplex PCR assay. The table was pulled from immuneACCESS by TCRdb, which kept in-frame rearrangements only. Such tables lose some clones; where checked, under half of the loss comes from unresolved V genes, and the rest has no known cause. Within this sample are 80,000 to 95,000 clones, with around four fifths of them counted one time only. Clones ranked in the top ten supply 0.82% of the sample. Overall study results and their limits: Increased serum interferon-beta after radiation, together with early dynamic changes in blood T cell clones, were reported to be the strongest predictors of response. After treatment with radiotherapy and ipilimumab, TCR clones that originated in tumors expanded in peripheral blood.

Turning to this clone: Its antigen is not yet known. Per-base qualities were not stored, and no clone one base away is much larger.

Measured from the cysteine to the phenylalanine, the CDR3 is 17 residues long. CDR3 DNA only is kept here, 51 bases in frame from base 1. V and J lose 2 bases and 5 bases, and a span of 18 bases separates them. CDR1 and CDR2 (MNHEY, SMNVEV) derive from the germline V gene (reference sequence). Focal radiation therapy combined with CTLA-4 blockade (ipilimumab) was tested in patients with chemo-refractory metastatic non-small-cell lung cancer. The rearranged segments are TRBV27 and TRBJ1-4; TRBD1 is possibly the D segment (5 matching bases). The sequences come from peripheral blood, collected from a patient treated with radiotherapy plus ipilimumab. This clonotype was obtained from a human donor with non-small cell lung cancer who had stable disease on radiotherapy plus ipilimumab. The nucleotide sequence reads TGTGCCAGCAGTTTAAGTGCAGGGACCGCTTTAAATGAAAAACTGTTTTTT. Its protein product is CASSLSAGTALNEKLFF. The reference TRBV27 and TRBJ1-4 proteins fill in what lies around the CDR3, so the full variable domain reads EAQVTQNPRYLITVTGKKLTVTCSQNMNHEYMSWYRQDPGLGLRQIYYSMNVEVTDKGDVPEGYKVSRKEKRNFPLILESPSPNQTSLYFCASSLSAGTALNEKLFFGSGTQLSVL.